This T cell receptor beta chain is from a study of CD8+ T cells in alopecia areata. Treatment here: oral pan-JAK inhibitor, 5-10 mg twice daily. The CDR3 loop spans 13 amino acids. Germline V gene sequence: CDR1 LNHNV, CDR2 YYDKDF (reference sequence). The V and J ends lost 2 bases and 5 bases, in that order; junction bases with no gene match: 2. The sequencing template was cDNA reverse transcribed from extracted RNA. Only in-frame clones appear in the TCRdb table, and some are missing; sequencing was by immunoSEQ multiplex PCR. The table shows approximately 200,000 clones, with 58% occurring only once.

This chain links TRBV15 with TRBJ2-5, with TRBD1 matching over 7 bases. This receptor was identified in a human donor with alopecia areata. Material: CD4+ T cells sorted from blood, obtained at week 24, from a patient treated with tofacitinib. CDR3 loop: CATSRQGDETQYF. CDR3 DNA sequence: TGTGCCACCAGCAGACAGGGGGACGAGACCCAGTACTTC.